This TCR beta chain appears in the sequencing data of a study of blood T cell repertoires in COVID-19. This clone has more than one count but fewer than ten. This table comes from immunoSEQ multiplex PCR, and its TCRdb copy is limited to in-frame clones, with some not included. The repertoire holds 200,000 to 250,000 clones, 88% seen once, with roughly 1.5% in the top ten. CDR1 SGHTA and CDR2 FQGNSA come from the germline V gene. CDR3 length: 15 residues. Trimming stripped 4 bases from V and 10 bases from J, with 22 bases between. The source is a man between 18 and 29 years old with active or convalescent COVID-19. Sequenced material: peripheral blood. The chain recombines TRBV7-2 with TRBJ1-1; a weak D match, TRBD1 (6 bases). CDR3 bases: TGTGCCAGCAGCTCAGACAGGAATCTCGCAGTAGGAGCTTTCTTT. This sequence encodes CASSSDRNLAVGAFF.